The clone carrying this T cell receptor (beta chain) was seen many times. The entry originates in a study of neurological immune-mediated disorders. Sample time point: technical triplicate 2. The cells used in sorted libraries, CD4+ or CD8+ T cells, numbered 750,000 to 1,000,000. The V gene lost 1 base and the J gene lost 8 bases, with 17 bases spanning the gap. CDR3 length: 16 amino acids. CDR1 and CDR2 from the germline V gene are LGHNA and YNFKEQ. The cDNA was generated by 5'RACE with 10-nucleotide random UMIs. Via MiXCR, TCRdb re-called the 5' RACE reads, giving one row per CDR3 protein. The data contain roughly 32,000 distinct CDR3 sequences, 10% to 15% of them singletons.

The origin of this receptor is a female donor with HTLV-1-associated myelopathy (HAM/TSP). The sequenced material came from CD4+ T cells from blood. The chain combines TRBV4-2 with TRBJ1-4; perhaps TRBD1 as D (6 bases). In DNA form, the CDR3 reads TGTGCCAGCAGCCAAGGTACAGGGCCGCCGAACGAAAAACTGTTTTTT. The encoded protein is CASSQGTGPPNEKLFF.